The present TCR beta chain was sequenced within a study of blood T cell repertoires in COVID-19. The germline gives CDR1 SGHAT, CDR2 FQNNGV. Trimming cost V 3 bases and J 5 bases; bases outside gene matches: 5. There are 14 residues in the CDR3. Here immunoSEQ multiplex PCR was the method, and the copy in TCRdb shows in-frame clones only, minus some. The table has roughly 240,000 clones, approximately 82% seen once; the top ten hold over 1.5%. This receptor was obtained from an elderly woman with acute or convalescent COVID-19. Sequencing was done on a sample of peripheral blood. V gene TRBV11-2 combines with J gene TRBJ2-5, with 8 bases aligning to TRBD2. The CDR3 loop is CASSFGGARETQYF. CDR3 DNA sequence: TGTGCCAGCAGCTTCGGGGGGGCCCGCGAGACCCAGTACTTC.